Below, one T cell receptor beta chain is given with its context. Authors' methods: By means of reference gene primer amplification, nucleated cell counts were estimated. Using immunoSEQ multiplex PCR, the repertoire was profiled, and TCRdb retains in-frame clones only, with some absent. From that table come the V and J calls and clone size; the DNA was used to work out D and trimming. This sample has a few hundred thousand clones; around 84% occur once, and the top ten carry approximately 10%. V lost 5 bases, J lost 2 bases, and 18 bases lay in between. This CDR3 is built from 16 residues. Germline loops: CDR1 SGHVS, CDR2 FQNEAQ. These data belong to a study of blood T cell repertoires in COVID-19. Overall study context: Whether acute or convalescent, the COVID-19 samples came from the United States, Italy and Spain. Sources were T cells, B-cell-depleted T cells, or PBMCs; the material itself was cDNA or gDNA.

The source is a man aged 50 to 59 with active or convalescent COVID-19. The chain uses TRBV7-8 and TRBJ2-5, with D possibly being TRBD2 (6 bases). The sequencing input was peripheral blood. The CDR3: CASSQDLEGGQETQYF. For the CDR3, the DNA is TGTGCCAGCAGCCAGGATTTAGAGGGAGGTCAAGAGACCCAGTACTTC.